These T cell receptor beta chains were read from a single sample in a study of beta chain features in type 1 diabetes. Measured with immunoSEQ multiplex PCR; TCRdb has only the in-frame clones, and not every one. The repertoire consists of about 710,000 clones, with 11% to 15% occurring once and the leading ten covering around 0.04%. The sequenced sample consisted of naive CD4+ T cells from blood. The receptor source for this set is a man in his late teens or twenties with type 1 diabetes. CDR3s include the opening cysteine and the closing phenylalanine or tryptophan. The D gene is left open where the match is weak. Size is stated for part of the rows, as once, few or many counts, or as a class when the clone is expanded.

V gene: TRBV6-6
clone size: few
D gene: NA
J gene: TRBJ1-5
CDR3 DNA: TGTGCCAGCAGTTTCAGCGGCAGCCGTTCTCACCAGCCCCAGCATTTT
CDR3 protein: CASSFSGSRSHQPQHF

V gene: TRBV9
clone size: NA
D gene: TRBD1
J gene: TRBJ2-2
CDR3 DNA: TGTGCCAGCAGCGCGGACAGGCGGGCCACCGGGGAGCTGTTTTTT
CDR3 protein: CASSADRRATGELFF

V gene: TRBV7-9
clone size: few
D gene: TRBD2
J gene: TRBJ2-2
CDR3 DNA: TGTGCCAGCAGCCCTCTAGCGGGAGGGCCCACCGGGGAGCTGTTTTTT
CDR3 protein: CASSPLAGGPTGELFF

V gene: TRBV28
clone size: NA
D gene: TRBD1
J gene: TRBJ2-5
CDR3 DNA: TGTGCCAGCAGTTTAGGAGCAGGGGGAAAGACCCAGTACTTC
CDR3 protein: CASSLGAGGKTQYF

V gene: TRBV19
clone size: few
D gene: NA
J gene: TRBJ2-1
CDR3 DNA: TGTGCCAGTGCCACCGGGTCCCTATACAATGAGCAGTTCTTC
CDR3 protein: CASATGSLYNEQFF

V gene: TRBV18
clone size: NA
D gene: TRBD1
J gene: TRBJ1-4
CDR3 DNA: TGTGCCAGCTCACCGGGGACAGGGGCAACTAATGAAAAACTGTTTTTT
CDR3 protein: CASSPGTGATNEKLFF

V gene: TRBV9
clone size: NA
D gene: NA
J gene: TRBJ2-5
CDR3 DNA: TGTGCCAGCAGCGGGTCAGGACGGGCGGAGACCCAGTACTTC
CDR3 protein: CASSGSGRAETQYF

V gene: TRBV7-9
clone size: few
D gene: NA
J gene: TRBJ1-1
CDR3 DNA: TGTGCCAGCAGCTCTCCTATCTACACTGAAGCTTTCTTT
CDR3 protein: CASSSPIYTEAFF

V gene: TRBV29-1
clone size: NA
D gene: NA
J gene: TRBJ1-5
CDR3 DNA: TGCAGCGTTAAGCGGGGCAATGGCAATCAGCCCCAGCATTTT
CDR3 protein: CSVKRGNGNQPQHF

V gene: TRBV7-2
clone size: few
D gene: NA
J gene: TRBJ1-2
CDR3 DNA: TGTGCCAGCAGCTTACCCAGTCCGTATGGCTACACCTTC
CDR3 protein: CASSLPSPYGYTF

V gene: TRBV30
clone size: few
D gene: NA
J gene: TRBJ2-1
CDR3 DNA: TGTGCCTGGAGCGGGCAGGGACGGGACAATGAGCAGTTCTTC
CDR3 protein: CAWSGQGRDNEQFF

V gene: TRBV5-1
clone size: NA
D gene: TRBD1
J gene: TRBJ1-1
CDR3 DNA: TGCGCCAGCAGCACGGAGGGACAGAGGACTGAAGCTTTCTTT
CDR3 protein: CASSTEGQRTEAFF

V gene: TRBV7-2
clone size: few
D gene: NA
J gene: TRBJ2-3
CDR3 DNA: TGTGCCAGCAGCTCAGACGGGAGAGGGGATACGCAGTATTTT
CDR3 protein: CASSSDGRGDTQYF

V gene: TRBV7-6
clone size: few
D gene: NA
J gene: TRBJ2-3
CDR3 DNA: TGTGCCAGCAGCTTAGGAGGCTATTACACAGATACGCAGTATTTT
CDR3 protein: CASSLGGYYTDTQYF

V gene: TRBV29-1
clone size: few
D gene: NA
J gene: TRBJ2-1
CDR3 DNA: TGCAGCGTTGAGATTGGCAGGGTCAATGAGCAGTTCTTC
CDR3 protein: CSVEIGRVNEQFF

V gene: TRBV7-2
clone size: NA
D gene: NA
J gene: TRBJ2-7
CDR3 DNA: TGTGCCAGCAGCTTATCGGGGACATACGGCGAGCAGTACTTC
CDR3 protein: CASSLSGTYGEQYF